This TCR beta chain was recorded in a study of Ad26.COV2.S vaccination and SARS-CoV-2 variants. Study findings and constraints: The analyses of TCR breadth and depth may have understated the size of total T cell responses. Researchers reported similar non-spike TCR breadth in vaccine and placebo recipients.

The method was immunoSEQ multiplex PCR; TCRdb's version includes in-frame clones alone and lacks a portion of them. The data hold roughly 350,000 clones, with about nine tenths observed a single time. Of note for this clone: The antigen is not known. In the same sample, other DNA sequences code for this CDR3.

The treatment here: over 15 received Ad26.COV2.S at low or high dose, single or two shots; 5 received placebo; per-sample allocation not given. Each sample was drawn 63 days after the first injection (of vaccine or placebo). The CDR3 spans 10 residues. Germline loops: CDR1 MDHEN, CDR2 SYDVKM. The V end lost 6 bases, the J end lost 3 bases, and 2 bases lay between the germline ends. Sample: peripheral blood, taken in a trial of Ad26.COV2.S vaccine versus placebo. The rearrangement uses TRBV28 and TRBJ2-5; D unclear. The clonotype comes from a person aged 18-65 years who received the Ad26.COV2.S COVID-19 vaccine or a placebo. CDR3 protein: CASREETQYF. The CDR3 nucleotides read TGTGCCAGCAGAGAAGAGACCCAGTACTTC.